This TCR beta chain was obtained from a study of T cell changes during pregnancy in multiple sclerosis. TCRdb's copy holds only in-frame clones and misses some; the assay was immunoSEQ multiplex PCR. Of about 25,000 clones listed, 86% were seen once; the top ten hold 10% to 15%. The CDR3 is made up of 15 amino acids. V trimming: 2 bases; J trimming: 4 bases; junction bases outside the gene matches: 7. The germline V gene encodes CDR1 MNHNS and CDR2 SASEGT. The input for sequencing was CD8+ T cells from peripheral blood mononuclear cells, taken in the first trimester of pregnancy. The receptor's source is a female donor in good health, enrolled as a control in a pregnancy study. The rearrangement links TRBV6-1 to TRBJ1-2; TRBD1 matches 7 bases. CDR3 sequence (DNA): TGTGCCAGCAGTGAACCCGACAGGGTGGCCTATGGCTACACCTTC. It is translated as CASSEPDRVAYGYTF.